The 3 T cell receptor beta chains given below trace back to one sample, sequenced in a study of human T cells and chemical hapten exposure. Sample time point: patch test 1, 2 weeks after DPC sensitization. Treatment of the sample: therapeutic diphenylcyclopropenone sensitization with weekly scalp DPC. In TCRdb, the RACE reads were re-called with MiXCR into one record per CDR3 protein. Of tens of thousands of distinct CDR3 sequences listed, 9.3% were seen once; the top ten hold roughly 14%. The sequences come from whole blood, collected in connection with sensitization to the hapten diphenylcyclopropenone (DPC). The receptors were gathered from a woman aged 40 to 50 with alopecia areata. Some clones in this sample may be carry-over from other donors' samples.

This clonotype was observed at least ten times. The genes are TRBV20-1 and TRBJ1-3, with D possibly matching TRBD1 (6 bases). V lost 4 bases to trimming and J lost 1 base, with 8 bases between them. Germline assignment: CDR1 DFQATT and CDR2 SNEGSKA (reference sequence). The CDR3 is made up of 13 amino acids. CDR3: CSANDRSGNTIYF. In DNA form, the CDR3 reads TGCAGTGCTAACGACAGGTCTGGAAACACCATATATTTT.

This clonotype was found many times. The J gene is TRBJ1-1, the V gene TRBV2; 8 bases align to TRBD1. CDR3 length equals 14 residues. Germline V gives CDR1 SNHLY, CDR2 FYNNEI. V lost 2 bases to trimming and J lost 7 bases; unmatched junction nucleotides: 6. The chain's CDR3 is CASSEPRGRGEAFF. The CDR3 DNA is TGTGCCAGCAGTGAACCCAGGGGGCGAGGTGAAGCTTTCTTT.

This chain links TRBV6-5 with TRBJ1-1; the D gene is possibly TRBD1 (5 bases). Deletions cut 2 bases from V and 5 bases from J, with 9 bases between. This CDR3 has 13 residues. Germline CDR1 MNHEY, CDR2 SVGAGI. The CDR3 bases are TGTGCCAGCAGTTACGGAGAGGGGACTGAAGCTTTCTTT. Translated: CASSYGEGTEAFF.